Given below is one TCR beta chain in context. Its matching antigen is unknown. This entry comes from a study of shared clonotypes between healthy human individuals. Study-wide points: The represented genetic and exposure-history diversity was limited by the small number of donors.

Data came from immunoSEQ multiplex PCR; TCRdb stores just in-frame clones and leaves some out. The table has around 2.5 million clones, approximately 93% seen once. CDR3 length equals 14 residues. V was pared by 6 bases and J by 0 bases, with 10 bases between. Germline CDR1 is SGHTA and CDR2 is FQGTGA. The clonotype originates from a man between 18 and 35 years old in good health. Some clones in this sample may be carry-over from other donors' samples. The chain uses TRBV7-3 and TRBJ2-3, with no clear D. The sequencing input was naive CD4+ T cells from PBMCs. As for subset: CD45RA+ positively selected. The CDR3 region is CASSKRSSTDTQYF. Written as DNA, the CDR3 is TGTGCCAGCAGTAAGAGGTCTAGCACAGATACGCAGTATTTT.